This TCR beta chain is drawn from a study of blood T cells in healthy people across ages. Findings of the study overall: Roughly linearly, TCR beta diversity per million T cells fell as age increased. Researchers report that TCR beta diversity correlated strongly with naive T cell percentage. The long-lived group displayed more naive CD4+ cells, plus higher diversity, than the aged donors did.

This clonotype was observed many times. What it binds is unknown. Germline CDR1 reads SGHTA; CDR2 reads FQGNSA. This CDR3 has 19 residues. The ends lost 1 base at V and 5 bases at J; junction bases unmatched: 13. Combining a sample-barcoded 5' primer with a J-beta primer mix, a second PCR ran for roughly 6 to 12 cycles. Each cDNA was tagged by a template-switch adaptor containing 12 random nucleotides. TCRdb reprocessed the 5' RACE reads via MiXCR and lists one record per CDR3 protein. Here the sample spans about 640,000 distinct CDR3 sequences, approximately 30% being singletons. This receptor was identified in a woman of 80 years or more in good health. The specimen sequenced was blood. The chain links TRBV7-2 to TRBJ2-3, with TRBD2 identical over 12 bases. The CDR3 region is CASSLGLAGGLWGVDTQYF. In nucleotides, the CDR3 is TGTGCCAGCAGCTTAGGCCTAGCGGGGGGGCTTTGGGGGGTAGATACGCAGTATTTT.